Here is one T cell receptor (beta chain) with its context. Clones were sequenced by immunoSEQ multiplex PCR, and TCRdb holds only the in-frame ones, with some missing. The sample has about 200,000 clones; about 88% are singletons. The sample belongs to a study of blood T cell repertoires in COVID-19. V was clipped by 2 bases and J by 6 bases, with 14 bases between them. The CDR3 contains 14 residues. Germline CDR1 is SGHTA and CDR2 is FQGNSA. Seattle-derived patients entered the study during active infection and were followed longitudinally. The sequence was collected from a woman aged 45 to 65 with COVID-19, enrolled during active disease. Sequenced sample: peripheral blood. The chain has TRBV7-2 and TRBJ2-7; D is perhaps TRBD2 (5 bases). CDR3 region: CASSLSLASGEQYF. DNA of the CDR3: TGTGCCAGCAGCTTAAGTCTAGCATCGGGCGAGCAGTACTTC.